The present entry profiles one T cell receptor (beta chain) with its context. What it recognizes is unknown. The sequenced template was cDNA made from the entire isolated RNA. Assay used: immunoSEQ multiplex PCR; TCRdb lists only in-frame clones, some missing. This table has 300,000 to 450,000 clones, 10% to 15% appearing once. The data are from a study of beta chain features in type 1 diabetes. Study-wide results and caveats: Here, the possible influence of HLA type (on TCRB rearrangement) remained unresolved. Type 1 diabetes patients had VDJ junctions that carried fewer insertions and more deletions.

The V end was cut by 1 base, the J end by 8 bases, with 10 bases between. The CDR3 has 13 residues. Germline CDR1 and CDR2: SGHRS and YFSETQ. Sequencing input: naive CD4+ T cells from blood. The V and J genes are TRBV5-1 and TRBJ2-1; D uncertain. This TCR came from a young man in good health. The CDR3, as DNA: TGCGCCAGCAGCTTGTCTTTATCGGATGAGCAGTTCTTC. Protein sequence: CASSLSLSDEQFF. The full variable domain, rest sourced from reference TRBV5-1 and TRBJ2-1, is KAGVTQTPRYLIKTRGQQVTLSCSPISGHRSVSWYQQTPGQGLQFLFEYFSETQRNKGNFPGRFSGRQFSNSRSEMNVSTLELGDSALYLCASSLSLSDEQFFGPGTRLTVL.